Listed below are T cell receptor beta chains from one sample, sequenced in a study of neurological immune-mediated disorders. A single record per CDR3 protein comes from TCRdb applying MiXCR to the 5' RACE reads. Altogether about 31,000 distinct CDR3 sequences are present, more than 4% being singletons, with the ten largest covering 25%. Sequences were obtained from CD4+ T cells from blood. Source of these receptors: a woman aged 40 to 49 in good health. CDR3s include the opening cysteine and the closing phenylalanine or tryptophan.

14	TRBV9	TRBJ2-3	CASSGGHRTDTQYF
15	TRBV6-5	TRBJ1-2	CASSYSRDRDSRYTF
14	TRBV20-1	TRBJ1-1	CSAEPGRTNTEAFF
15	TRBV19	TRBJ1-2	CASSPARDNRLGYTF
15	TRBV7-2	TRBJ2-1	CASSVAGGPGDEQFF
14	TRBV5-6	TRBJ2-2	CASSYRANTGELFF
12	TRBV20-1	TRBJ2-1	CSASKVSYEQFF
13	TRBV5-1	TRBJ2-3	CASSSPRGDTQYF
14	TRBV12-3/TRBV12-4	TRBJ1-5	CASRRTGGPQPQHF
13	TRBV18	TRBJ1-5	CASQGGNNQPQHF
15	TRBV5-1	TRBJ2-3	CASSSPNWGADTQYF
16	TRBV7-2	TRBJ2-3	CASSLMVGRGTDTQYF
17	TRBV12-3/TRBV12-4	TRBJ2-5	CASSISWLAGRGETQYF
17	TRBV20-1	TRBJ2-1	CSATIISGWSSYNEQFF
15	TRBV6-6	TRBJ2-5	CASSYSSGGRETQYF
11	TRBV20-1	TRBJ2-7	CSAPYSYEQYF
16	TRBV11-2	TRBJ2-3	CASSPTSVAGPDTQYF
12	TRBV12-3/TRBV12-4	TRBJ1-1	CASSLPGGRAFF
16	TRBV7-2	TRBJ1-2	CASSLTTGMLCYGYTF
11	TRBV20-1	TRBJ2-7	CSASNRYPQYF
13	TRBV7-6	TRBJ2-7	CASSLALGYEQYF
16	TRBV5-6	TRBJ2-1	CASSRQGLNSYNEQFF
14	TRBV5-5	TRBJ1-1	CASSLVWENTEAFF
16	TRBV12-3/TRBV12-4	TRBJ2-1	CASTSSGGRSYNEQFF
16	TRBV20-1	TRBJ2-2	CSARDARLVKSGELFF
12	TRBV28	TRBJ2-1	CATTSRYNEQFF
16	TRBV7-9	TRBJ2-5	CASSSLGTGVGETQYF